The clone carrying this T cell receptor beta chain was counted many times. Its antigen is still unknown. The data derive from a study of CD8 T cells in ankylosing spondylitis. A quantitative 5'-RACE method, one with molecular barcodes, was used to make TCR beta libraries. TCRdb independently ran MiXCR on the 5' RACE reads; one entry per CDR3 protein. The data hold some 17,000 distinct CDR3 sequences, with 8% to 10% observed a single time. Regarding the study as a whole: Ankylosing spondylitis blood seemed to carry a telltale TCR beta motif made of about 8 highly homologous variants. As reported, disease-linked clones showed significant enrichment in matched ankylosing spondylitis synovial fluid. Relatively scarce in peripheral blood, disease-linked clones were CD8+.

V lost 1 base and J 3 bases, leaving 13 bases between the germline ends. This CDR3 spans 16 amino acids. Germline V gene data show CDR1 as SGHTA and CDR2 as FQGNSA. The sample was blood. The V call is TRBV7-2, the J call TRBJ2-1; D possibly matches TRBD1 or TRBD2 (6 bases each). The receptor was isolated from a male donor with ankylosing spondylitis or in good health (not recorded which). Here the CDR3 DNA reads TGTGCCAGCAGCTTAGGGTGGGGGGCAATCTACAATGAGCAGTTCTTC. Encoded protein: CASSLGWGAIYNEQFF.